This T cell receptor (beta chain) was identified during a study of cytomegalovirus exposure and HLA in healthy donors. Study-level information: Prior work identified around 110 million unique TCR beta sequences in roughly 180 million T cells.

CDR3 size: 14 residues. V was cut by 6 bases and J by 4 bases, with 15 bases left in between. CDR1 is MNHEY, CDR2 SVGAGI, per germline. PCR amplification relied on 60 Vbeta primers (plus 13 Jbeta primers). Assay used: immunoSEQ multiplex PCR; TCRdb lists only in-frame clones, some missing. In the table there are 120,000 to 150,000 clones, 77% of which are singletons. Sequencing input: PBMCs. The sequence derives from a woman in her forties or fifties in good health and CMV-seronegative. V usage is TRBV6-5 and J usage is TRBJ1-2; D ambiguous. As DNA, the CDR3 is TGTGCCAGCAGCCCAAGCAGCGTACTCTATGGCTACACCTTC. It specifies CASSPSSVLYGYTF.